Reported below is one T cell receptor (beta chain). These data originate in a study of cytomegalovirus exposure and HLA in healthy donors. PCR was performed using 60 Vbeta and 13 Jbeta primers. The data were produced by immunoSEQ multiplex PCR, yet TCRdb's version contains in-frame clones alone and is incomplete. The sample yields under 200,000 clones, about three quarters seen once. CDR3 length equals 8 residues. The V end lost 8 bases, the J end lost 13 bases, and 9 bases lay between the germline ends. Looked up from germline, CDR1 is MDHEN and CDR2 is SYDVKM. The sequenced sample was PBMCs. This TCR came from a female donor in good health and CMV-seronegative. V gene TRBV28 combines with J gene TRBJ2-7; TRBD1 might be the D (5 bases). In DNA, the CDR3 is TGTGCCAGCGGACACGTCTACTTC. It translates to CASGHVYF.